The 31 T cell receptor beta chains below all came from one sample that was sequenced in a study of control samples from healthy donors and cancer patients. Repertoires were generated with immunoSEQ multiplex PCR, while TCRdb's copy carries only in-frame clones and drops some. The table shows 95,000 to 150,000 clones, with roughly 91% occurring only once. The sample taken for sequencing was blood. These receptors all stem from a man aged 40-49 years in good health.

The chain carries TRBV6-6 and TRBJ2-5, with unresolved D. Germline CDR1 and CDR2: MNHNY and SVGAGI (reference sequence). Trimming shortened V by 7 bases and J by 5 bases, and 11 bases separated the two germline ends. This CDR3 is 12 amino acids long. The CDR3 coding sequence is TGTGCCAGCACCCGACCGTCCGAGACCCAGTACTTC. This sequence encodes CASTRPSETQYF.

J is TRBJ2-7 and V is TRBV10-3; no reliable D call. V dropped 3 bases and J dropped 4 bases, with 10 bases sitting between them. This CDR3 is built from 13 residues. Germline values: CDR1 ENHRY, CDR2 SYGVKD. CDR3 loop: CAISDSVIYEQYF. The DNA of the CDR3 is TGTGCCATCAGTGACTCAGTTATTTACGAGCAGTACTTC.

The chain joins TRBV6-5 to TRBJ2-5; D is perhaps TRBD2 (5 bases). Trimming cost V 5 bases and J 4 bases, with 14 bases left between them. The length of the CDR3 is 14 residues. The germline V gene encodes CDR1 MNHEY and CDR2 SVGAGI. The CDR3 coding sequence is TGTGCCAGCAGTCCCCTCCCGGGGTTAGAGACCCAGTACTTC. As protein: CASSPLPGLETQYF.

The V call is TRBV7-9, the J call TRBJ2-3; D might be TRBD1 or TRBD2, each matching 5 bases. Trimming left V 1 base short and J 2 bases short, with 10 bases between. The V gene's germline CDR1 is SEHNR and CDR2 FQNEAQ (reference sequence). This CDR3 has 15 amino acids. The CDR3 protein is CASSLVSGTTDTQYF. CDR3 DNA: TGTGCCAGCAGCTTAGTATCAGGGACCACAGATACGCAGTATTTT.

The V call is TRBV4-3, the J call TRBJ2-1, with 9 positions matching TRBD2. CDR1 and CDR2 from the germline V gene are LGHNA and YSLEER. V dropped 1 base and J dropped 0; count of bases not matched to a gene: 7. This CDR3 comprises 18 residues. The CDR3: CASSQVFSGGGSYNEQFF. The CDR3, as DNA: TGCGCCAGCAGCCAAGTGTTTAGCGGGGGTGGCTCCTACAATGAGCAGTTCTTC.

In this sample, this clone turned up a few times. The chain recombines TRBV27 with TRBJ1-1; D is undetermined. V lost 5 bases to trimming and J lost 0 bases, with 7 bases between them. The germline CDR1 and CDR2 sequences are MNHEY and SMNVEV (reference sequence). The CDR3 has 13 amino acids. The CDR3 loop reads CASSRKMNTEAFF. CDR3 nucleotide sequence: TGTGCCAGCAGTCGGAAGATGAACACTGAAGCTTTCTTT.

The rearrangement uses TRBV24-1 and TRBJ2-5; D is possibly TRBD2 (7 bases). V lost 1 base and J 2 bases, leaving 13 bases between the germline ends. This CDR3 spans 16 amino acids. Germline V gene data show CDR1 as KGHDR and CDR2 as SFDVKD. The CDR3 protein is CATSDFSGGGQETQYF. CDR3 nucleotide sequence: TGTGCCACCAGTGATTTCTCGGGGGGCGGACAAGAGACCCAGTACTTC.

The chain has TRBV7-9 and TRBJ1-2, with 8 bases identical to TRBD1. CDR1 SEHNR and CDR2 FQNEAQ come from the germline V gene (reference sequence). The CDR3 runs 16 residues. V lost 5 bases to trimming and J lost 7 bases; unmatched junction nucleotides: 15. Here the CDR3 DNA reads TGTGCCAGCAGCCCCTACCAATTCCAGGGGGCGCGTGGCTACACCTTC. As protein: CASSPYQFQGARGYTF.

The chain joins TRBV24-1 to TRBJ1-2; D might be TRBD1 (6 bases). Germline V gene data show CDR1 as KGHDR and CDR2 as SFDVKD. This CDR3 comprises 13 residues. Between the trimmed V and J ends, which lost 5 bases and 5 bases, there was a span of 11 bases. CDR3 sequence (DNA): TGTGCCACCAGTGGTGACAGGTATTATGGCTACACCTTC. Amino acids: CATSGDRYYGYTF.

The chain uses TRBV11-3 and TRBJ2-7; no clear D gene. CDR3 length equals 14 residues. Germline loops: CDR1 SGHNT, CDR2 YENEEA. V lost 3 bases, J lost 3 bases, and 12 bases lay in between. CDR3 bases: TGTGCCAGCAGCTTCGAACAGCTAAACTACGAGCAGTACTTC. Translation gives CASSFEQLNYEQYF.

The CDR3 protein is CASSLVGNQNYEQYF. The DNA for the CDR3 is TGTGCCAGCAGCTTAGTTGGAAACCAGAATTACGAGCAGTACTTC. The J gene is TRBJ2-7, the V gene TRBV11-3; D gene ambiguous. Germline CDR1 is SGHNT and CDR2 is YENEEA. V was cut by 1 base and J by 4 bases, with 14 bases left in between. The CDR3 totals 15 residues. The full variable domain, rest sourced from reference TRBV11-3 and TRBJ2-7, is EAGVVQSPRYKIIEKKQPVAFWCNPISGHNTLYWYLQNLGQGPELLIRYENEEAVDDSQLPKDRFSAERLKGVDSTLKIQPAELGDSAVYLCASSLVGNQNYEQYFGPGTRLTVT.

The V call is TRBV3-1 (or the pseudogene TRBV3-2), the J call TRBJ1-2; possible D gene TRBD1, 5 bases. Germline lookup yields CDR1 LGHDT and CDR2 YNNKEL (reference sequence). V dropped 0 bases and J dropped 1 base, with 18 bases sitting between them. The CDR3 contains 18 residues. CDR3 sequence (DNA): TGTGCCAGCAGCCAAGATCGGGCGGGGCCGGGGCTTAACTATGGCTACACCTTC. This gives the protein CASSQDRAGPGLNYGYTF.

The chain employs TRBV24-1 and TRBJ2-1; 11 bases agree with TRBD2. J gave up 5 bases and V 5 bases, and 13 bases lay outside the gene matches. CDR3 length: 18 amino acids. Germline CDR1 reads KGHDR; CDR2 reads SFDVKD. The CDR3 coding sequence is TGTGCCACCAGTGTGTCTCTACTAGCGGGGGAGAACAACAATGAGCAGTTCTTC. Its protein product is CATSVSLLAGENNNEQFF.

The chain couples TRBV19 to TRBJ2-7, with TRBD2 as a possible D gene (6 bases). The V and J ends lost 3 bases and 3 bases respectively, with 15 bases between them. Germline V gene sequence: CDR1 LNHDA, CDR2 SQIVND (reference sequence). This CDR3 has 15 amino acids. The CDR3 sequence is CASSIYSGGIYEQYF. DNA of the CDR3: TGTGCCAGTAGTATTTATTCCGGGGGAATCTACGAGCAGTACTTC.

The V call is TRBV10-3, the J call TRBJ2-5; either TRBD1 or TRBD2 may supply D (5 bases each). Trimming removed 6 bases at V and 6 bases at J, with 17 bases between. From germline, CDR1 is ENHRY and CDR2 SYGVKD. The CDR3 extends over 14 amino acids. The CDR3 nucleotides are TGTGCCATCAGCGAACAGGCTAGCTTGAAGACCCAGTACTTC. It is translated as CAISEQASLKTQYF.

Here the CDR3 reads CATMDTNYGYTF. In nucleotides, the CDR3 is TGTGCCACCATGGACACAAACTATGGCTACACCTTC. The V call is TRBV24-1, the J call TRBJ1-2; D is perhaps TRBD1 (5 bases). The germline V gene has CDR1 KGHDR and CDR2 SFDVKD. This CDR3 is 12 amino acids long. Trimming pared 8 bases from V and 2 bases from J, leaving 8 bases between.

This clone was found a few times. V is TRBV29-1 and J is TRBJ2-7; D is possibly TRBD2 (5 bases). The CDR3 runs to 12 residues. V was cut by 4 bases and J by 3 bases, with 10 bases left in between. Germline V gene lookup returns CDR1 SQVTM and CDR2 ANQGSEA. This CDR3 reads CSVGSGNYEQYF. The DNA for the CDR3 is TGCAGCGTTGGCTCGGGGAACTACGAGCAGTACTTC.

The CDR3 protein is CASSETRQGADGYTF. The CDR3 DNA is TGTGCCAGCAGTGAAACTAGACAGGGGGCGGATGGCTACACCTTC. This chain joins TRBV25-1 and TRBJ1-2; 10 positions match TRBD1. V shed 2 bases and J 6 bases; nucleotides not matched to a gene: 6. Germline CDR1 MGHDK, CDR2 SYGVNS. The CDR3 sequence is 15 residues long.

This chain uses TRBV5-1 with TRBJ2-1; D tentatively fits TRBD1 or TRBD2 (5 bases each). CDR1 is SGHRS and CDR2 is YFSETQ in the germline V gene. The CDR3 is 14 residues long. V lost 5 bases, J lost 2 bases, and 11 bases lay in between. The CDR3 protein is CASREGLPYNEQFF. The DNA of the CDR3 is TGCGCCAGCAGAGAGGGGCTACCCTACAATGAGCAGTTCTTC.

CDR3 in DNA: TGTGCCAGCAGTTTAGAGAAATGGGAAACCCATGGGGAGACCCAGTACTTC. Translated, it gives CASSLEKWETHGETQYF. V gene TRBV27 combines with J gene TRBJ2-5; no firm D call. V was clipped by 2 bases and J by 5 bases, with 21 bases between them. This CDR3 has 17 amino acids. Germline V gene sequence: CDR1 MNHEY, CDR2 SMNVEV (reference sequence).

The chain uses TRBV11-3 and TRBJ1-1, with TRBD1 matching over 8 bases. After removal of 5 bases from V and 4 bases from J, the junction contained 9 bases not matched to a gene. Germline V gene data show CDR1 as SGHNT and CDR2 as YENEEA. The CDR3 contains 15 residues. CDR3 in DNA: TGTGCCAGCAGCCTGCGGACAGGGCAGGGCACTGAAGCTTTCTTT. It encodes CASSLRTGQGTEAFF.

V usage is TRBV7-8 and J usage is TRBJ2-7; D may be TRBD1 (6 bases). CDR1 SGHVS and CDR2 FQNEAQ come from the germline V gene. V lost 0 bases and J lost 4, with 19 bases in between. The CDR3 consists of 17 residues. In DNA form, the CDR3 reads TGTGCCAGCAGCTTAGCACTACAGGGAACCTCGATATACGAGCAGTACTTC. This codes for CASSLALQGTSIYEQYF.

The CDR3 sequence: CASSVAGAAEPQHF. For the CDR3, the DNA is TGTGCCAGCAGCGTAGCTGGGGCGGCTGAGCCCCAGCATTTT. This rearrangement joins TRBV9 to TRBJ1-5; D may be TRBD1 (5 bases). Germline assignment: CDR1 SGDLS and CDR2 YYNGEE. V lost 0 bases and J lost 8, with 12 bases in between. This CDR3 contains 14 residues.

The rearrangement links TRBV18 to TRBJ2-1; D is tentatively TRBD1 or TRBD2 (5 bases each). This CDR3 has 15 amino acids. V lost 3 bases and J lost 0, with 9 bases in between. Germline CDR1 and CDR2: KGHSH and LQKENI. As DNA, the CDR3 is TGTGCCAGCTCACCTGGGACCCGCTCCTACAATGAGCAGTTCTTC. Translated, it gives CASSPGTRSYNEQFF.

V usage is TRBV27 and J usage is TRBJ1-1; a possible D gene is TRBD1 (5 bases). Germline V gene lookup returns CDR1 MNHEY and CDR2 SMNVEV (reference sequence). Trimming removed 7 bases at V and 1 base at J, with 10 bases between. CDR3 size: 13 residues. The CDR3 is CASKGHSNTEAFF. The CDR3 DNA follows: TGTGCCAGCAAGGGGCATTCGAACACTGAAGCTTTCTTT.

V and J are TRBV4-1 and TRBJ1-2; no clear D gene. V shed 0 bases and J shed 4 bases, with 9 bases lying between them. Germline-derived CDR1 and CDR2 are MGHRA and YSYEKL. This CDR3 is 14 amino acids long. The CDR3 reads CASSQENSPYGYTF. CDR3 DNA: TGCGCCAGCAGCCAAGAAAACTCCCCCTATGGCTACACCTTC.

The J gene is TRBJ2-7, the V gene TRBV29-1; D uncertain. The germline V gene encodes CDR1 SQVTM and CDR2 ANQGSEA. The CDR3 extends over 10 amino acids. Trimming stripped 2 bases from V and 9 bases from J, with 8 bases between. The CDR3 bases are TGCAGCGTTGAACTCGACGGGCAGTACTTC. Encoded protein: CSVELDGQYF.

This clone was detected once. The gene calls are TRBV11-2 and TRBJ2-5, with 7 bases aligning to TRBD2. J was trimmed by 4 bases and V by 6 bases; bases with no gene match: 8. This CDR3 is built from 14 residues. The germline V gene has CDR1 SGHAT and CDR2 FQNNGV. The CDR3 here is CASRKVTSAETQYF. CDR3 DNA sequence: TGTGCCAGCAGGAAAGTAACTAGCGCAGAGACCCAGTACTTC.

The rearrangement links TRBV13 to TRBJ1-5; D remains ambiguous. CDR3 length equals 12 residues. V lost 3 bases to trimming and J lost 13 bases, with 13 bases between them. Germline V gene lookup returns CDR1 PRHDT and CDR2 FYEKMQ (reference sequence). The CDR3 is CASSLGLAHQHF. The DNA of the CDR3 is TGTGCCAGCAGCTTGGGGTTGGCCCATCAGCATTTT.

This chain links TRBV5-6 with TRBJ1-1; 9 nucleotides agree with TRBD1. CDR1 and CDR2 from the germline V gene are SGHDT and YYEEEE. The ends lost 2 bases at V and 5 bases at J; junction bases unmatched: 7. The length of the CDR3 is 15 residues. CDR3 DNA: TGTGCCAGCAGCTTACCGGGACAGGGCGGTACTGAAGCTTTCTTT. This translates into CASSLPGQGGTEAFF.

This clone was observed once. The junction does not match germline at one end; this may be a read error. The DNA for the CDR3 is TGTGCCAGCAGCCGTGAGCCAACAAGGGATTCACCCCCCCACTTT. Its translation is CASSREPTRDSPPHF. This chain links TRBV5-6 with TRBJ1-6; no definite D call. Germline V gene sequence: CDR1 SGHDT, CDR2 YYEEEE. This CDR3 spans 15 amino acids.